Listed here are 28 T cell receptor beta chains from one sample, sequenced in a study of cytomegalovirus exposure and HLA in healthy donors. Use of 60 Vbeta and 13 Jbeta primers characterized the PCR. Profiling relied on immunoSEQ multiplex PCR, and the TCRdb table lists in-frame clones only, not all of them. The sample has 180,000 or so clones; about 72% are singletons. What was sequenced was PBMCs. The receptor set was obtained from a human donor in good health.

J is TRBJ2-3 and V is TRBV2, with D possibly TRBD2 on 5 matching bases. The CDR3 consists of 13 residues. Per the germline V gene, CDR1 is SNHLY and CDR2 is FYNNEI. Trimming cost V 8 bases and J 8 bases, with 17 bases left between them. The CDR3 sequence is CASLKDWASTQYF. The DNA of the CDR3 is TGTGCCAGCCTTAAGGACTGGGCTAGTACGCAGTATTTT.

This sequence joins TRBV11-2 and TRBJ2-7, with TRBD2 identical over 10 bases. This CDR3 region has 15 residues. Germline-derived CDR1 and CDR2 are SGHAT and FQNNGV. V shed 1 base, J shed 3 bases, and the junction held 3 bases outside the gene matches. CDR3 sequence (DNA): TGTGCCAGCAGCTTAGTACTAGCGGGATACTACGAGCAGTACTTC. Its translation is CASSLVLAGYYEQYF.

The chain joins TRBV27 to TRBJ1-1, with 12 bases matching TRBD1. V shed 9 bases, J shed 3 bases, and the junction held 8 bases outside the gene matches. CDR1 is MNHEY and CDR2 is SMNVEV in the germline V gene (reference sequence). The CDR3 consists of 15 residues. The CDR3 spells CASWDRGLSYTEAFF. The CDR3 DNA sequence: TGTGCCAGTTGGGACAGGGGGCTTTCGTACACTGAAGCTTTCTTT.

There are a few counts of this clone. At one of its ends the junction is not consistent with the germline gene, which may arise from a read error. The chain uses TRBV7-7 and TRBJ1-1; 7 nucleotides match TRBD1. The CDR3 sequence is 13 residues long. Looked up from germline, CDR1 is SSHAT and CDR2 is FNYEAQ (reference sequence). CDR3: CASSRRQGSEAFF. CDR3 DNA sequence: TGTGCTAGCAGCCGCCGACAGGGCTCGGAAGCTTTCTTT.

In regard to this clone: Other DNA sequences of this sample code for an identical CDR3. The CDR3 sequence: CASSSRTGNYGYTF. CDR3 bases: TGTGCCAGCAGTTCCCGGACAGGGAACTATGGCTACACCTTC. V gene TRBV27 combines with J gene TRBJ1-2; 8 bases align to TRBD1. This CDR3 has 14 residues. With V trimmed by 4 bases and J by 2 bases, 3 bases remained unmatched. Germline V CDR1 and CDR2: MNHEY, SMNVEV (reference sequence).

The rearrangement joins TRBV6-1 to TRBJ1-2; D may be TRBD1 (5 bases). Germline CDR1 is MNHNS and CDR2 is SASEGT. The CDR3 spans 14 residues. V gave up 11 bases and J gave up 6 bases, with 22 bases separating them. CDR3 region: CAAGRDDEVDGYTF. CDR3 nucleotide sequence: TGTGCCGCGGGGAGGGACGACGAGGTGGATGGCTACACCTTC.

The chain recombines TRBV7-3 with TRBJ2-1; 7 bases fit TRBD2. Germline trimming cut 1 base from V and 0 bases from J; bases unmatched to any gene: 0. Germline values: CDR1 SGHTA, CDR2 FQGTGA. This CDR3 is 15 amino acids long. Written as DNA, the CDR3 is TGTGCCAGCAGCTTAAGCGGGGGCTCCTACAATGAGCAGTTCTTC. Its translation is CASSLSGGSYNEQFF.

As for this clone: Compared with germline, one end of the junction differs, possibly owing to a read error. Additional DNA sequences in this sample encode the identical CDR3. The chain couples TRBV7-7 to TRBJ1-1; no reliable D call. The CDR3 runs 13 residues. Per germline, CDR1 SSHAT and CDR2 FNYEAQ (reference sequence). The CDR3 DNA reads as TGTGCTAGTTCCGGAGGTCTGAATACTGAAGCTTTCTTT. It codes for CASSGGLNTEAFF. Full variable domain (outside the CDR3, taken from reference TRBV7-7 and TRBJ1-1): GAGVSQSPRYKVTKRGQDVTLRCDPISSHATLYWYQQALGQGPEFLTYFNYEAQPDKSGLPSDRFSAERPEGSISTLTIQRTEQRDSAMYRCASSGGLNTEAFFGQGTRLTVV.

Comments on this clone: The same CDR3 also results from other DNA sequences found in this sample. The rearrangement uses TRBV20-1 and TRBJ2-7; D is uncertain. In germline, CDR1 is DFQATT, CDR2 SNEGSKA (reference sequence). Trimming cost V 0 bases and J 5 bases, with 5 bases left between them. The CDR3 consists of 11 residues. The CDR3 here is CSARDPNEQYF. CDR3 DNA: TGCAGTGCTAGAGACCCTAACGAGCAGTACTTC.

The chain links TRBV19 to TRBJ2-3; 8 nucleotides match TRBD1. CDR1 LNHDA and CDR2 SQIVND come from the germline V gene (reference sequence). This CDR3 is 14 amino acids long. V shed 5 bases and J 6 bases; nucleotides not matched to a gene: 7. CDR3 sequence reads: CASSAGQEGDTQYF. CDR3 coding DNA: TGTGCCAGTAGTGCGGGACAGGAAGGGGATACGCAGTATTTT.

The rearrangement uses TRBV5-6 and TRBJ2-1; D gene unclear. The CDR3 loop spans 14 amino acids. Germline V gives CDR1 SGHDT, CDR2 YYEEEE. Between the trimmed V and J ends, which lost 0 bases and 7 bases, there was a span of 11 bases. CDR3 nucleotides: TGTGCCAGCAGCTTGGTTAGAGGCCCTAATGAGCAGTTCTTC. Its translation is CASSLVRGPNEQFF.

In DNA, the CDR3 is TGTGCCAGCAGCTTGTCAATAGGGGTTTGGAAAGCTTTCTTT. Protein sequence: CASSLSIGVWKAFF. V gene TRBV5-6 combines with J gene TRBJ1-1, with a possible D match to TRBD1 (5 bases). CDR1 and CDR2 (germline): SGHDT, YYEEEE. V gave up 1 base and J gave up 9 bases, with 16 bases separating them. The CDR3 covers 14 residues.

The V call is TRBV5-1, the J call TRBJ2-3, with D possibly being TRBD1 (5 bases). Trimming took 4 bases from V and 4 from J, leaving 16 bases between them. CDR1 and CDR2 from the germline V gene are SGHRS and YFSETQ. The CDR3 covers 15 residues. The CDR3: CASSILGTGPDTQYF. In DNA form, the CDR3 reads TGCGCCAGCAGCATTCTGGGAACAGGTCCAGATACGCAGTATTTT.

The chain is built from TRBV12-5 and TRBJ1-2; D remains ambiguous. Germline assignment: CDR1 LGHNT and CDR2 FRNRAP. V lost 0 bases and J lost 0, with 11 bases in between. This CDR3 spans 16 amino acids. CDR3 region: CASGLVRFGANYGYTF. CDR3 coding DNA: TGTGCTAGTGGTTTGGTACGATTCGGAGCTAACTATGGCTACACCTTC.

This clone occurred a few times. Other DNA sequences in the same sample also yield this CDR3. The chain joins TRBV5-1 to TRBJ1-1, with 8 bases identical to TRBD1. The V and J ends lost 0 bases and 1 base, in that order; junction bases with no gene match: 2. This CDR3 is built from 15 residues. Germline V gene sequence: CDR1 SGHRS, CDR2 YFSETQ. Written as DNA, the CDR3 is TGCGCCAGCAGCTTGGATGGACAGGGGAACACTGAAGCTTTCTTT. Protein: CASSLDGQGNTEAFF. The variable domain in full, completed from reference TRBV5-1 and TRBJ1-1, reads KAGVTQTPRYLIKTRGQQVTLSCSPISGHRSVSWYQQTPGQGLQFLFEYFSETQRNKGNFPGRFSGRQFSNSRSEMNVSTLELGDSALYLCASSLDGQGNTEAFFGQGTRLTVV.

This clone was counted between two and nine times. This chain connects TRBV7-2 to TRBJ1-6, with D maybe TRBD1 (5 bases). The CDR3 is 15 amino acids. Germline CDR1 reads SGHTA; CDR2 reads FQGNSA. V lost 7 bases, J lost 7 bases, and 17 bases lay in between. This CDR3 reads CASNLWGVGNSPLHF. In nucleotides, the CDR3 is TGTGCCAGCAACCTCTGGGGGGTTGGCAATTCACCCCTCCACTTT.

The CDR3 spells CASSDPLWSGNSPLHF. DNA for the CDR3: TGTGCCAGCAGTGATCCCCTATGGTCAGGGAATTCACCCCTCCACTTT. J is TRBJ1-6 and V is TRBV2; D is possibly TRBD1 (5 bases). The V and J ends lost 3 bases and 7 bases respectively, with 16 bases between them. Germline V gene lookup returns CDR1 SNHLY and CDR2 FYNNEI. This CDR3 is built from 16 residues.

The rearrangement links TRBV6-5 to TRBJ2-5, with TRBD2 as a possible D gene (6 bases). Germline-derived CDR1 and CDR2 are MNHEY and SVGAGI. The V end was cut by 5 bases, the J end by 4 bases, with 17 bases between. The CDR3 contains 15 residues. The CDR3 sequence: CASSRRLVSPETQYF. CDR3 nucleotide sequence: TGTGCCAGCAGTCGTCGACTAGTCTCACCAGAGACCCAGTACTTC.

The chain recombines TRBV27 with TRBJ2-3; the match to TRBD2 covers 7 bases. The CDR3 length is 16 residues. V lost 2 bases and J lost 6; bases outside the gene matches: 11. Germline V gene lookup returns CDR1 MNHEY and CDR2 SMNVEV (reference sequence). The CDR3 spells CASSLVSRGTRDTQYF. DNA of the CDR3: TGTGCCAGCAGTTTAGTCTCGCGGGGGACGCGGGATACGCAGTATTTT.

The chain uses TRBV6-1 and TRBJ2-1; 7 bases are a match to TRBD1. The CDR3 consists of 16 residues. Per the germline V gene, CDR1 is MNHNS and CDR2 is SASEGT. V trimming: 4 bases; J trimming: 1 base; junction bases outside the gene matches: 7. The CDR3 loop is CASSAHPGQSYNEQFF. The CDR3 bases are TGTGCCAGCAGTGCCCACCCGGGACAGTCCTACAATGAGCAGTTCTTC.

The count of this clone is one. V is TRBV30 and J is TRBJ2-5; D unresolved. The DNA end is more similar to TRBJ2-7, so the J call may be wrong. The CDR3 is 12 amino acids. Germline assignment: CDR1 GTSNPN and CDR2 SVGIG (reference sequence). CDR3 sequence: CACGPSSYEQYF. CDR3 in DNA: TGTGCCTGTGGGCCTTCTTCCTACGAGCAGTACTTC.

The gene calls are TRBV19 and TRBJ1-1; possibly TRBD1 for D (5 bases). Germline V CDR1 and CDR2: LNHDA, SQIVND (reference sequence). Trimming took off 9 bases at V and 3 bases at J, with 14 bases between the two ends. CDR3 length: 13 amino acids. The CDR3 sequence is CASSKSRDTEAFF. In DNA, the CDR3 is TGTGCCAGCTCTAAGAGCAGGGACACTGAAGCTTTCTTT.

The chain is built from TRBV5-1 and TRBJ2-7, with D maybe TRBD1 (6 bases). Germline V gene sequence: CDR1 SGHRS, CDR2 YFSETQ. CDR3 length: 14 residues. With 3 bases removed from V and 2 bases from J, the gap between germline ends came to 12 bases. The CDR3 DNA reads TGCGCCAGCAGCTCCCTAGGGGGACCCTACGAGCAGTACTTC. It translates to CASSSLGGPYEQYF.

This clone has more than one count but fewer than ten. The chain couples TRBV2 to TRBJ2-7; 8 bases fit TRBD1. This CDR3 is built from 14 residues. Germline V gene lookup returns CDR1 SNHLY and CDR2 FYNNEI. J was trimmed by 2 bases and V by 6 bases; bases with no gene match: 6. CDR3 DNA sequence: TGTGCCAGCAGGGACAGGGTGGGTACCTACGAGCAGTACTTC. Translated: CASRDRVGTYEQYF.

The chain employs TRBV6-1 and TRBJ1-2; no firm D call. V was trimmed by 4 bases and J by 0 bases, leaving 9 bases between them. This CDR3 comprises 14 residues. Per the germline V gene, CDR1 is MNHNS and CDR2 is SASEGT. The CDR3 region is CASSVRGTNYGYTF. The CDR3, as DNA: TGTGCCAGCAGTGTCCGGGGAACTAACTATGGCTACACCTTC.

The chain recombines TRBV2 with TRBJ2-3, with 10 nucleotides matching TRBD2. Unmatched junction bases numbered 12, after V lost 3 bases and J lost 3 bases. Germline values: CDR1 SNHLY, CDR2 FYNNEI. This CDR3 spans 18 amino acids. Here the CDR3 reads CASSDLDLAGVGTDTQYF. CDR3 bases: TGTGCCAGCAGTGACCTCGATCTAGCGGGGGTTGGGACAGATACGCAGTATTTT. Drawing the rest from reference TRBV2 and TRBJ2-3, the complete variable domain is EPEVTQTPSHQVTQMGQEVILRCVPISNHLYFYWYRQILGQKVEFLVSFYNNEISEKSEIFDDQFSVERPDGSNFTLKIRSTKLEDSAMYFCASSDLDLAGVGTDTQYFGPGTRLTVL.

The J gene is TRBJ2-2, the V gene TRBV29-1; maybe TRBD1 (6 bases). From germline, CDR1 is SQVTM and CDR2 ANQGSEA. The CDR3 is made up of 16 amino acids. V was trimmed by 1 base and J by 4 bases, leaving 16 bases between them. CDR3 nucleotides: TGCAGCGTTGAAGTGGGGGACAAGTTGAGCACCGGGGAGCTGTTTTTT. It codes for CSVEVGDKLSTGELFF.

The chain uses TRBV7-2 and TRBJ2-7, with a possible D match to TRBD2 (6 bases). CDR1 is SGHTA, CDR2 FQGNSA, per germline. The V and J ends lost 4 bases and 2 bases respectively, with 12 bases between them. The CDR3 totals 14 residues. This chain's CDR3 is CASSSGLTPYEQYF. Here the CDR3 DNA reads TGTGCCAGCAGCTCGGGACTGACTCCCTACGAGCAGTACTTC.